This T cell receptor beta chain was recovered during a study of CD8 T cells in Susac syndrome. Study summary: When blood was collected, patients with Susac syndrome were therapy-naive, were taking corticosteroids, or were receiving intravenous immunoglobulin alone.

An amount of RNA that ranged from 0.5 to 1 ug was reverse transcribed with random hexamers. Via MiXCR, TCRdb re-called the immunoSEQ multiplex PCR reads, giving one row per CDR3 protein. The sample yields about 200,000 distinct CDR3 sequences, roughly nine tenths seen once. This CDR3 is 16 amino acids long. CDR1 and CDR2 from the germline V gene are SNHLY and FYNNEI. V lost 6 bases and J lost 5; bases outside the gene matches: 13. Remarks on this clonotype: Its antigen is unknown.

Whole-study results and caveats: Susac syndrome CD4+ T cell repertoires showed no clonal expansion.

TCR beta was sequenced from blood CD8+ and CD4+ T cells. As judged by recently defined diagnostic criteria, patients with Susac syndrome had definite or probable disease. The genes are TRBV2 and TRBJ2-3, with 8 positions matching TRBD2. This receptor was taken from a human donor with Susac syndrome. The sequenced sample consisted of CD4+ T cells from PBMCs. CDR3 amino acids: CASRTLSGRSIDTQYF. DNA for the CDR3: TGTGCCAGCAGGACCCTCAGCGGGAGATCGATAGATACGCAGTATTTT.